This record looks at one TCR beta chain sequence and its context. Looked up from germline, CDR1 is SGHRS and CDR2 is YFSETQ. The CDR3 is 14 residues long. Trimming left V 2 bases short and J 4 bases short, with 12 bases between. This sample stems from a study of blood T cell repertoires in COVID-19. Under the authors' procedure: Nucleated cell number was recorded as an estimate derived from reference gene primer amplification. Produced via immunoSEQ multiplex PCR; TCRdb's table is partial and in-frame only. V and J calls and clone size are as listed in that table; D and trimming were resolved from the DNA. Of roughly 310,000 clones in the sample, roughly 90% were seen once. Participant age was about 18 to 89 years, and participants resided in approximately 24 US areas.

This chain links TRBV5-1 with TRBJ1-1, with D possibly matching TRBD1 (5 bases). What was sequenced was PBMCs or T cells enriched from blood (not recorded which). The sequence was obtained from a middle-aged woman who had recovered from COVID-19. CDR3 protein: CASSFQGLFTEAFF. The CDR3 bases are TGCGCCAGCAGCTTCCAGGGATTGTTCACTGAAGCTTTCTTT.